This T cell receptor beta chain was sequenced for a study of T cells in Graves' hyperthyroidism and ophthalmopathy. To note about this clonotype: Antigen: not known. A much larger clonotype is one base distant, so this may be a read error.

Germline-derived CDR1 and CDR2 are SGHTA and FQGNSA. The CDR3 sequence is 15 residues long. TCR beta CDR3 region amplification was performed from RNA transcripts. HTBI primers were employed in a first-round RT-PCR of the TCR CDR3. TCRdb itself ran the multiplex PCR reads through MiXCR, one entry per CDR3 protein. The sample has fewer than 350,000 distinct CDR3 sequences, around a sixth seen once. Overall study findings and caveats: The blood repertoire included most of the expanded thyroid clonotypes above 0.001. A model of 13 V-J features distinguished ophthalmopathy from stable hyperthyroidism.

The sequence was obtained from a woman aged 50 to 60 with Graves' hyperthyroidism. The genes are TRBV7-2 and TRBJ2-1; D possibly corresponds to TRBD2 (6 bases). The sequenced sample was blood. CDR3 nucleotides: TGTGCCAGCAGCTGGGAGGCTAGGACCTACAATGAGCAGCTCTTC. It translates to CASSWEARTYNEQLF.